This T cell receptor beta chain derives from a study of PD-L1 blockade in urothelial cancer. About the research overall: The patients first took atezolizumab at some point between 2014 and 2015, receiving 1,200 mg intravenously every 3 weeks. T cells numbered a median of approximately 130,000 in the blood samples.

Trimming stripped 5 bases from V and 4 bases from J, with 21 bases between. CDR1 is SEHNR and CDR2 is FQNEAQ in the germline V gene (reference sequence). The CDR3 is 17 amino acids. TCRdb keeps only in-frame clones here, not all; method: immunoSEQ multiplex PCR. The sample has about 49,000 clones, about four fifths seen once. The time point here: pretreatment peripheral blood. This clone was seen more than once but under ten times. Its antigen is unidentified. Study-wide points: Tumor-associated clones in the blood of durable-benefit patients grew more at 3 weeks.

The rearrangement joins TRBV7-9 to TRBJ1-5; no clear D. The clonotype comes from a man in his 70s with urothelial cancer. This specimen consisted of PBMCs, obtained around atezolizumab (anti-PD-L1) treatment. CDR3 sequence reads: CASSGRASTGVNQPQHF. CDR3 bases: TGTGCCAGCAGCGGGAGGGCTTCGACCGGGGTTAATCAGCCCCAGCATTTT.